A selection of T cell receptor beta chains follows, all from one sample in a study of blood T cell repertoires in COVID-19. Here immunoSEQ multiplex PCR was the method, and the copy in TCRdb shows in-frame clones only, minus some. Of 140,000 or so clones listed, about 85% were seen once; the top ten hold roughly 5.1%. The sample comprised peripheral blood. The receptors were gathered from an older woman with COVID-19, enrolled during active disease. Each CDR3 is given with its conserved first and last residue. Each record gives: CDR3 protein, CDR3 DNA, clone size, V gene, D gene, J gene. A D gene is named only where the DNA matches it firmly. Clone size is given for some rows only: seen once, a few or many times, or a class if the clone is expanded.

CASSQIRQNTEAFF TGCGCCAGCAGCCAGATCAGACAGAACACTGAAGCTTTCTTT - TRBV4-1 - TRBJ1-1
CASSFTAVDSYEQYF TGTGCCAGCAGCTTTACAGCTGTCGACTCCTACGAGCAGTACTTC - TRBV5-5 - TRBJ2-7
CASSLGTSGRKQYF TGTGCCAGCAGCCTTGGGACTAGCGGGCGGAAGCAGTACTTC few TRBV28 TRBD2 TRBJ2-7
CASSREGTGGGNTIYF TGTGCCAGCAGCCGCGAAGGGACAGGGGGTGGAAACACCATATATTTT once TRBV5-4 TRBD1 TRBJ1-3
CASSLAGGNTEAFF TGTGCCAGCAGCTTGGCCGGCGGGAACACTGAAGCTTTCTTT - TRBV5-6 - TRBJ1-1
CASSLAGGIAYEQYF TGTGCCAGCAGCTTAGCGGGGGGGATAGCCTACGAGCAGTACTTC - TRBV7-2 TRBD2 TRBJ2-7
CASSLDGTGQETQYF TGTGCCAGCAGCTTGGACGGGACAGGACAAGAGACCCAGTACTTC - TRBV5-4 TRBD1 TRBJ2-5
CATSAPGNQPQHF TGTGCCACCAGTGCCCCAGGCAATCAGCCCCAGCATTTT few TRBV24-1 - TRBJ1-5
CASSHGQGNSPLHF TGCGCCAGCAGCCACGGACAGGGGAATTCACCCCTCCACTTT - TRBV5-1 TRBD1 TRBJ1-6
CASSEDRGGAFF TGTGCCAGCAGCGAGGACCGAGGAGGCGCTTTCTTT few TRBV7-9 - TRBJ1-1